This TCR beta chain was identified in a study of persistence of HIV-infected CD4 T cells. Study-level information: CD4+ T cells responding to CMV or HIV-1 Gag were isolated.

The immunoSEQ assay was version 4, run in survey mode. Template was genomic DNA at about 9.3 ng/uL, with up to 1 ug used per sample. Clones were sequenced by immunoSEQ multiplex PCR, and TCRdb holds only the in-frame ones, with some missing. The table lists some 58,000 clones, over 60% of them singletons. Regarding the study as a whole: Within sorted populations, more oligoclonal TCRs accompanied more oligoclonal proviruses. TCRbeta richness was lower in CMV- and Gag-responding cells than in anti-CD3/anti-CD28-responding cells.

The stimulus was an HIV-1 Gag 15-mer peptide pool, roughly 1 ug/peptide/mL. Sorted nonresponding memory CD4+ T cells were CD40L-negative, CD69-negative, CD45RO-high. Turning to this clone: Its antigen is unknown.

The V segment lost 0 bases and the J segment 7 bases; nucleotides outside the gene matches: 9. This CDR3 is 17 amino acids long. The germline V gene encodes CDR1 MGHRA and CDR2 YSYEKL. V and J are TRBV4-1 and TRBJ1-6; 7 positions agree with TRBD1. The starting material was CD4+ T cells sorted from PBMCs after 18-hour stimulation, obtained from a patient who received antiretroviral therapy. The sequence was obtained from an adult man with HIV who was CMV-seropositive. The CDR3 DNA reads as TGCGCCAGCAGCCAAGATCCAGTACAGGGGAGAAATTCACCCCTCCACTTT. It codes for CASSQDPVQGRNSPLHF.